The rows below give T cell receptor beta chains drawn from one sample of a study of neurological immune-mediated disorders. MiXCR was run by TCRdb on the 5' RACE reads, yielding one entry per CDR3 protein. Of roughly 60,000 distinct CDR3 sequences listed, 2% to 3% are singletons. The sequenced sample consisted of PBMCs. The receptors stem from a man aged 50-60 years with multiple sclerosis. Both conserved end residues are part of each CDR3. Fields, in order: J gene, clone size, D gene, V gene, CDR3 DNA, CDR3 protein. A D gene is named only where the DNA matches it firmly. The size of a clone is reported for some rows only, either as once, few or many, or as a class for expanded clones.

>TRBJ1-5|many|TRBD1|TRBV12-3/TRBV12-4
TGTGCCAGCAGAGGGGCTGCAGGGGGCGTTCAGCCCCAGCATTTT
CASRGAAGGVQPQHF
>TRBJ2-1|many|TRBD2|TRBV20-1
TGCAGTGCTAGAAATACGGGGGGGTATGAGCAGTTCTTC
CSARNTGGYEQFF
>TRBJ2-5|many|TRBD2|TRBV10-3
TGTGCCATCAGCGGGGGGGCCAACGAGGGGACCCAGTACTTC
CAISGGANEGTQYF
>TRBJ1-6|many|TRBD1|TRBV12-3/TRBV12-4
TGTGCCAGCAGCCCTGGACAGGGAACTTCACCCCTCCACTTT
CASSPGQGTSPLHF
>TRBJ1-2|many|TRBD1|TRBV10-2
TGCGCCAGCCTCCGGGACAGCTATGGCTACACCTTC
CASLRDSYGYTF
>TRBJ2-3|many|.|TRBV5-1
TGCGCCAGCAGCCAGCCCTCGGATACGCAGTATTTT
CASSQPSDTQYF
>TRBJ1-2|many|.|TRBV7-8
TGTGCCAGCAGCTTACGGGGCTACGGCTACACCTTC
CASSLRGYGYTF
>TRBJ2-7|many|.|TRBV5-1
TGCGCCAGCAGCTTGGTCGGAACTACGGAGCAGTACTTC
CASSLVGTTEQYF
>TRBJ2-3|many|TRBD1|TRBV12-3/TRBV12-4
TGTGCCAGCAGTTTATTCAGGGGGCTCACAGATACGCAGTATTTT
CASSLFRGLTDTQYF
>TRBJ2-3|many|.|TRBV15
TGTGCCACCAGCCCTGGACTACCCACAGATACGCAGTATTTT
CATSPGLPTDTQYF
>TRBJ2-3|many|TRBD2|TRBV5-1
TGCGCCAGCAGCTCACGACTAGCGGGTAGCACAGATACGCAGTATTTT
CASSSRLAGSTDTQYF
>TRBJ2-5|many|TRBD1|TRBV11-2
TGTGCCAGCAGCCCCGGGACAGGGGTTTCGGAGACCCAGTACTTC
CASSPGTGVSETQYF
>TRBJ1-1|medium-sized|.|TRBV3-1
TGTGCCAGCAGCCAAGATCGGGAGGGGCCTTCTAGAGAAGCTTTCTTT
CASSQDREGPSREAFF
>TRBJ1-1|many|.|TRBV29-1
TGCAGCGTAGAAGTGTCATGGGACACTGAAGCTTTCTTT
CSVEVSWDTEAFF
>TRBJ2-2|many|.|TRBV10-3
TGTGCCATCAGTGAGGAGAGGGTCTCGGCCACCGGGGAGCTGTTTTTT
CAISEERVSATGELFF
>TRBJ1-2|many|TRBD1|TRBV28
TGTGCCAGCACCCTAAGGGACAGCCCTAATAGAGCCTATGGCTACACCTTC
CASTLRDSPNRAYGYTF
>TRBJ1-6|many|.|TRBV12-3/TRBV12-4
TGTGCCAGCAGTTTGGGACGGCATAATTCACCCCTCCACTTT
CASSLGRHNSPLHF
>TRBJ2-2|many|.|TRBV5-1
TGCGCCAGCAGCTGGGCCAGTCCCGGGGAGCTGTTTTTT
CASSWASPGELFF
>TRBJ1-1|many|.|TRBV7-6
TGTGCCAGCAGCCCAAGACAGGTCTTGAACACTGAAGCTTTCTTT
CASSPRQVLNTEAFF
>TRBJ1-5|many|.|TRBV20-1
TGCAGTGCTAGCGAAGGGTTGCGGAATCAGCCCCAGCATTTT
CSASEGLRNQPQHF
>TRBJ1-5|many|.|TRBV7-2
TGTGCCAGCAGCTTAGCGGCTCAGCCCCAGCATTTT
CASSLAAQPQHF
>TRBJ1-2|many|TRBD1|TRBV29-1
TGCAGCGTTTCCGGGACAGAAATAAACTATGGCTACACCTTC
CSVSGTEINYGYTF
>TRBJ2-5|many|.|TRBV2
TGTGCCAGCCTGGAGGAGACCCAGTACTTC
CASLEETQYF
>TRBJ2-6|many|.|TRBV20-1
TGCAGTGCTAGAATTATCTCTGGGGCCAACGTCCTGACTTTC
CSARIISGANVLTF
>TRBJ1-1|many|.|TRBV11-2
TGTGCCAGCAGCCCCCGTGTTAGGAACACTGAAGCTTTCTTT
CASSPRVRNTEAFF
>TRBJ2-5|many|TRBD2|TRBV29-1
TGCAGCGTATCGGGGGGTCCCCAAGAGACCCAGTACTTC
CSVSGGPQETQYF
>TRBJ1-1|many|.|TRBV4-1
TGCGCCAGCAGCCAGGTCCTCCGGGTCGACACTGAAGCTTTCTTT
CASSQVLRVDTEAFF
>TRBJ1-2|many|.|TRBV27
TGTGCCAGCAGTTTATCCCAGGGAGGCTATGGCTACACCTTC
CASSLSQGGYGYTF
>TRBJ2-3|.|.|TRBV9
TGTGCCAGCAGCGCCTCGGGACACTTAACTAGCACAGATACGCAGTATTTT
CASSASGHLTSTDTQYF
>TRBJ2-5|many|.|TRBV28
TGTGCCAGCAGTTCCCTCCAGGGGACGGGTGAGACCCAGTACTTC
CASSSLQGTGETQYF
>TRBJ2-7|many|.|TRBV28
TGTGCCAGCAGTCCCCCGGACAGTTACGAGCAGTACTTC
CASSPPDSYEQYF
>TRBJ2-5|many|TRBD2|TRBV20-1
TGCAGTGCTGGGAGTGGCGGGGGGATCGAGACCCAGTACTTC
CSAGSGGGIETQYF
>TRBJ1-1|many|.|TRBV7-6
TGTGCCAGCAGCATACAGTCGGGCCAGAACACTGAAGCTTTCTTT
CASSIQSGQNTEAFF
>TRBJ2-3|many|TRBD2|TRBV20-1
TGCAGTGCCGGGACTAGCGGGGGCACAGATACGCAGTATTTT
CSAGTSGGTDTQYF
>TRBJ1-1|many|TRBD1|TRBV12-3/TRBV12-4
TGTGCCAGCAGTCTAACAGGGGGCAGGGGGACTGAAGCTTTCTTT
CASSLTGGRGTEAFF
>TRBJ2-1|medium-sized|.|TRBV29-1
TGCAGCGTTGAGCCGGTTGGAAAACCCAATGAGCAGTTCTTC
CSVEPVGKPNEQFF
>TRBJ1-5|many|.|TRBV20-1
TGCAGTGTGGGGCGAGTGAGCAATCAGCCCCAGCATTTT
CSVGRVSNQPQHF
>TRBJ2-2|many|.|TRBV2
TGTGCCAGCAGTGAAGCGGGGATAGGGGTGGACGGGGAGCTGTTTTTT
CASSEAGIGVDGELFF
>TRBJ2-5|many|.|TRBV12-3/TRBV12-4
TGTGCCAGCAGTTTGGGGCAGGGTACTCGTCAAGAGACCCAGTACTTC
CASSLGQGTRQETQYF
>TRBJ2-1|many|TRBD1|TRBV7-8
TGTGCCAGCAGTTCGGGACAGGGGATATACAATGAGCAGTTCTTC
CASSSGQGIYNEQFF
>TRBJ1-1|many|.|TRBV27
TGTGCCAGCAGACTCTACCCCAGGGAGGCCACTGAAGCTTTCTTT
CASRLYPREATEAFF
>TRBJ1-4|many|.|TRBV20-1
TGCAGTGCTAGATGGGAGAGTAATGAAAAACTGTTTTTT
CSARWESNEKLFF
>TRBJ2-2|many|.|TRBV5-1
TGCGCCAGCAGCCGAGATACTAGGGGCGTGGGGGAGCTGTTTTTT
CASSRDTRGVGELFF